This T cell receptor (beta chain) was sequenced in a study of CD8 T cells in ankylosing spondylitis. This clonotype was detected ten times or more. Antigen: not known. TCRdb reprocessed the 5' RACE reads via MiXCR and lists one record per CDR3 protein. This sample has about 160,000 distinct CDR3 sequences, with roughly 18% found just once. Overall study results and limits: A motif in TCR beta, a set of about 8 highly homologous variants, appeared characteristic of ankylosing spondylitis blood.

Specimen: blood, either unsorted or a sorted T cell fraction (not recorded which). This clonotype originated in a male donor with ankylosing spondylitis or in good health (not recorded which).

The CDR3 sequence is CASSPKPNRAHEQYF. The CDR3 DNA follows: TGTGCCAGCAGTCCCAAACCGAACAGGGCGCACGAGCAGTACTTC. V and J are TRBV28 and TRBJ2-7; TRBD1 is a possible D gene (6 bases). The V gene's germline CDR1 is MDHEN and CDR2 SYDVKM. This CDR3 has 15 amino acids. V was shortened by 5 bases and J by 5 bases, with 19 bases between the two germline ends.